Given below is one TCR beta chain in context. Its antigen remains unidentified. The CDR3 loop spans 13 amino acids. Per the germline V gene, CDR1 is MNHEY and CDR2 is SVGAGI. Trimming shortened V by 8 bases and J by 1 base, and 11 bases separated the two germline ends. These data are taken from a study of cytomegalovirus exposure and HLA in healthy donors. The study's findings and limits: A later analysis revealed that TCR association rates differed between HLA loci, peaking at DRB1 and bottoming out at HLA-C. Investigators reported approximately 150 TCR beta chains as tied to cytomegalovirus.

60 Vbeta and 13 Jbeta primers were used in PCR. Produced via immunoSEQ multiplex PCR; TCRdb's table is partial and in-frame only. Of 150,000 or so clones listed, about 80% are singletons. Sequences were obtained from PBMCs. The chain carries TRBV6-5 and TRBJ1-1; the D gene is possibly TRBD1 (5 bases). The receptor comes from a male donor in good health and CMV-seronegative. CDR3 nucleotide sequence: TGTGCCAGCGGAGCTCAGGGGAACACTGAAGCTTTCTTT. It encodes CASGAQGNTEAFF.